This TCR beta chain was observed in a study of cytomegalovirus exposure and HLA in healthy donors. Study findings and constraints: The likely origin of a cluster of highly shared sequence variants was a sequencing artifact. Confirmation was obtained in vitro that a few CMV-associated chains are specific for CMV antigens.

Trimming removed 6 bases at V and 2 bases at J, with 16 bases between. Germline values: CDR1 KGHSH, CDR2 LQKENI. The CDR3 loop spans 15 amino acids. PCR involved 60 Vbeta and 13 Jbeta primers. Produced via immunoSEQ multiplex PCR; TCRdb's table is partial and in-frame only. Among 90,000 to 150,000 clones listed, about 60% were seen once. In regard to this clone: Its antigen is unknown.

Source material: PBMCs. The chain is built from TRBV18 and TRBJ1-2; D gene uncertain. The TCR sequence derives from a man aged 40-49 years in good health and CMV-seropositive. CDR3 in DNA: TGTGCCAGCTCCCCCCTGGCCGAAGTGAACTATGGCTACACCTTC. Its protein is CASSPLAEVNYGYTF. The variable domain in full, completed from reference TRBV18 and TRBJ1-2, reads NAGVMQNPRHLVRRRGQEARLRCSPMKGHSHVYWYRQLPEEGLKFMVYLQKENIIDESGMPKERFSAEFPKEGPSILRIQQVVRGDSAAYFCASSPLAEVNYGYTFGSGTRLTVV.